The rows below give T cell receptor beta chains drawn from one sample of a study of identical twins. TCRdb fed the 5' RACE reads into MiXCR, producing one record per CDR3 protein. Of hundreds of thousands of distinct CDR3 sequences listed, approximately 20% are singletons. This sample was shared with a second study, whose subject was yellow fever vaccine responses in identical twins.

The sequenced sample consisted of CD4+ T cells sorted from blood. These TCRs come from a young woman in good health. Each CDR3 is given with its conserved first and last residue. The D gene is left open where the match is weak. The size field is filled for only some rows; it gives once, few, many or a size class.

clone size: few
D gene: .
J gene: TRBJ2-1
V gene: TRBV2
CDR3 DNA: TGTGCCAGCAGTGGGGGTCCTGAGCAGTTCTTC
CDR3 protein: CASSGGPEQFF

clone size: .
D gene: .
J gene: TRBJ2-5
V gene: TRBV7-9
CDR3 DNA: TGTGCCAGCAGCTTAGTCCCCCGGGTTGAAGAGACCCAGTACTTC
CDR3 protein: CASSLVPRVEETQYF

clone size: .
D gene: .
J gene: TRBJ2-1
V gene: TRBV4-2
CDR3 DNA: TGTGCCAGCAGCCAAGATAAGGGGGAGGGCCTGGGTGAGCAGTTCTTC
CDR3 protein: CASSQDKGEGLGEQFF

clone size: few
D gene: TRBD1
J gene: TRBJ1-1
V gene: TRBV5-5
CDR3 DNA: TGTGCCAGCAGCGAAGGACAGGTCCGGAAGGAAGCTTTCTTT
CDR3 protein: CASSEGQVRKEAFF

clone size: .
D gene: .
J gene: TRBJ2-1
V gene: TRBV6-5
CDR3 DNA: TGTGCCAGCAGTTACTCGGGGGTGAATGAGCAGTTCTTC
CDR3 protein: CASSYSGVNEQFF

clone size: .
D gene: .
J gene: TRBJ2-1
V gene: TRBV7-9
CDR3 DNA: TGTGCCAGCAGCTTAGAATATGGGAACAATGAGCAGTTCTTC
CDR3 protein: CASSLEYGNNEQFF

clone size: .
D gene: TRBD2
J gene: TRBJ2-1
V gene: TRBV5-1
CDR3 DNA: TGCGCCAGCAGCTTCTCTAGCGGGGGGTCTTATGAGCAGTTCTTC
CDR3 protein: CASSFSSGGSYEQFF

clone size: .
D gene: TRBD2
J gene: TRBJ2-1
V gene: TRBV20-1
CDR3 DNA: TGCAGTGCTTCTAGCGGAACCTCCTACAATGAGCAGTTCTTC
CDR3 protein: CSASSGTSYNEQFF

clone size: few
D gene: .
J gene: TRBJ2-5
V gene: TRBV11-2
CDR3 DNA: TGTGCCAGCAGCGCATTGGGGGGTGTGGAGACCCAGTACTTC
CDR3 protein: CASSALGGVETQYF

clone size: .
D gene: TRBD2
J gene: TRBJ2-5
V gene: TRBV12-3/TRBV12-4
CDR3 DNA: TGTGCCAGCAGTTTAGTTTCGGGACTAGCGGGGCCCCGGGGGAGACCCCAGTACTTC
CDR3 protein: CASSLVSGLAGPRGRPQYF

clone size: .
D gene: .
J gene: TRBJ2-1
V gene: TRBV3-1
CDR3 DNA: TGTGCCAGCAGCCAGTTTATCGGGGTTGAGAATGAGCAGTTCTTC
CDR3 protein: CASSQFIGVENEQFF

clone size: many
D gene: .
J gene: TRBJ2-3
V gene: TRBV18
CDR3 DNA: TGTGCCAGCTCTTCCGGACAGATCACAGATACGCAGTATTTT
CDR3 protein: CASSSGQITDTQYF

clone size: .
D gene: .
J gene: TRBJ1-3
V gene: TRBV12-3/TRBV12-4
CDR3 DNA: TGTGCCAGCAGTTTTATTTTTAGCGGGGCTGGAAACACCATATATTTT
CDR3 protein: CASSFIFSGAGNTIYF

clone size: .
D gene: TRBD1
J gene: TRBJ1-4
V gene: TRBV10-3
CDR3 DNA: TGTGCCATCAGTGAGGGGCACAGGGGTAAGGTTGAAAAACTGTTTTTT
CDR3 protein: CAISEGHRGKVEKLFF

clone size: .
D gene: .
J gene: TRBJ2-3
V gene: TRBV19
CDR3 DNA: TGTGCCAGTAGTATCCGCCAGACCACAGATACGCAGTATTTT
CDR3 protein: CASSIRQTTDTQYF

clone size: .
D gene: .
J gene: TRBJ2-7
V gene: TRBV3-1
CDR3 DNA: TGTGCCAGCAGCCAAGGCGTTGGTTACCAGAGCTACGAGCAGTACTTC
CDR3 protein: CASSQGVGYQSYEQYF

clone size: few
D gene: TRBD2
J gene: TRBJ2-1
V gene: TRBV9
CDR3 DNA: TGTGCCAGCAGCCCCCGACTAGCGGCCTACAATGAGCAGTTCTTC
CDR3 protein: CASSPRLAAYNEQFF

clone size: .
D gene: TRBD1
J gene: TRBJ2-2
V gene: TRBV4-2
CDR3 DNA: TGTGCCAGCAGCCAAGAGACAGGGTTCACCGGGGAGCTGTTTTTT
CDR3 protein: CASSQETGFTGELFF

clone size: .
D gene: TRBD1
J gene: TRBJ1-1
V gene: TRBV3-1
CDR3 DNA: TGTGCCAGCACACCCGGACAGGCGAACACTGAAGCTTTCTTT
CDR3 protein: CASTPGQANTEAFF

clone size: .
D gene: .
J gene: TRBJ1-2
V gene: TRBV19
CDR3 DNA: TGTGCCAGTAGTCTCACTCCGAAGGCGACAAACTATGGCTACACCTTC
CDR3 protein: CASSLTPKATNYGYTF

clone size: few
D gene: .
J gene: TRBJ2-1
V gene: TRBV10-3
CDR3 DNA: TGTGCCATCAGTGCGGGGACACAGCGATACAATGAGCAGTTCTTC
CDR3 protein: CAISAGTQRYNEQFF

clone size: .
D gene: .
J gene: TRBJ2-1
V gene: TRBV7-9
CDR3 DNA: TGTGCCAGCAGCTTAGCCTTGTCGCAGGTCTCCTACAATGAGCAGTTCTTC
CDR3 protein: CASSLALSQVSYNEQFF

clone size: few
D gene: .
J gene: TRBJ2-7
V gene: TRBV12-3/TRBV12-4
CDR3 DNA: TGTGCCAGCAGTTTTAGCCGCCGACTACAGGGTAATTACGAGCAGTACTTC
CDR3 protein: CASSFSRRLQGNYEQYF

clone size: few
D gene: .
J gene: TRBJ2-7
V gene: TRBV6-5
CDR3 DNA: TGTGCCAGCAGTTACCGGGTTGGTAATATCTACGAGCAGTACTTC
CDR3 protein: CASSYRVGNIYEQYF

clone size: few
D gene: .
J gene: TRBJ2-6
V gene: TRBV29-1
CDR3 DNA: TGCAGCGTCCACGGGCCCTCTGGGGCCAACGTCCTGACTTTC
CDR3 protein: CSVHGPSGANVLTF

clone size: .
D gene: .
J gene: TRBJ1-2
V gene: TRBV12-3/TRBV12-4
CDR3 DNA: TGTGCCAGCAGTTCAAGATGGGGCTACACCTTC
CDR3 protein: CASSSRWGYTF

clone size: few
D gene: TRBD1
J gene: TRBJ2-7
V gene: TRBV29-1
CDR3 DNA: TGCAGCGCGAGGGACAGAGACTTCTCCTACGAGCAGTACTTC
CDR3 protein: CSARDRDFSYEQYF

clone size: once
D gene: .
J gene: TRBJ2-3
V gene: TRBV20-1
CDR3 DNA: TGCAGTGCCAAGACTAACAAAAACACAGATACGCAGTATTTT
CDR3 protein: CSAKTNKNTDTQYF

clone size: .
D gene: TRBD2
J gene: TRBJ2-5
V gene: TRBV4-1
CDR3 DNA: TGCGCCAGCAGCCAAACGACTAGCGGGGGGAAAGAGACCCAGTACTTC
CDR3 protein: CASSQTTSGGKETQYF

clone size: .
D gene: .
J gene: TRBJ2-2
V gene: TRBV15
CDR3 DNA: TGTGCCACCAGCAGAGATGTCCAGATCGGGGAGCTGTTTTTT
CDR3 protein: CATSRDVQIGELFF

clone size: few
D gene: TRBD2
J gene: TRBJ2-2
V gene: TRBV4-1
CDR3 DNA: TGCGCCAGCAGCCAAGGTCGGGGAGGGGACACCGGGGAGCTGTTTTTT
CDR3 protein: CASSQGRGGDTGELFF

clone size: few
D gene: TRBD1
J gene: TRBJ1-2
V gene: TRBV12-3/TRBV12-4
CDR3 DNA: TGTGCCAGCAGTTTACGTCTTCGGGACAGTATAAACTATGGCTACACCTTC
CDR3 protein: CASSLRLRDSINYGYTF

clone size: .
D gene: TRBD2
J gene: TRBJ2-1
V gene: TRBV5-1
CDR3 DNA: TGCGCCAGCAGCTTGGGAGGGACTAGCGGTGTTTACAATGAGCAGTTCTTC
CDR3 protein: CASSLGGTSGVYNEQFF

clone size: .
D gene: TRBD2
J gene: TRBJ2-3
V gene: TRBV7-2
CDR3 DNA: TGTGCCAGCAGCTGGGCTAGCGGGGGGGGTAGAGCGCAGTATTTT
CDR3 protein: CASSWASGGGRAQYF

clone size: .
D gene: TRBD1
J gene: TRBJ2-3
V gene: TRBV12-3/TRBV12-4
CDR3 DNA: TGTGCCAGCAGTTTGGTGTGGGGACAGGGGAACACAGATACGCAGTATTTT
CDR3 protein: CASSLVWGQGNTDTQYF

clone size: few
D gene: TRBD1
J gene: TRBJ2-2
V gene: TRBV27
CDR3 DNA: TGTGCCAGCAGTCGAAGACAGGGGTCCACCGGGGAGCTGTTTTTT
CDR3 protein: CASSRRQGSTGELFF

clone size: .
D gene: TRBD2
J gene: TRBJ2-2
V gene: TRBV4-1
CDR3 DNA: TGCGCCAGCAGGGAGGGACTAGCGTCGGTCTCAGGGGAGCTGTTTTTT
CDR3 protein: CASREGLASVSGELFF

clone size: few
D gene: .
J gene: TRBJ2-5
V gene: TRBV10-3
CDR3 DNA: TGTGCCTCCAGGGAGACAGAGTTATACCAAGAGACCCAGTACTTC
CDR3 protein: CASRETELYQETQYF

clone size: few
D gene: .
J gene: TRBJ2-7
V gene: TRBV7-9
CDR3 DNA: TGTGCCAGCAGCTTCCGGGAACGGGACGAGCAGTACTTC
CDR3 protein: CASSFRERDEQYF

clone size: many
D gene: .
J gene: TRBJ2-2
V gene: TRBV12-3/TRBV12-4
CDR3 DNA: TGTGCCAGCAGGGCTCGGATGAACACCGGGGAGCTGTTTTTT
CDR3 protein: CASRARMNTGELFF

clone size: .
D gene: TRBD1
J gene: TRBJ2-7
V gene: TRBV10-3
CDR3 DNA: TGTGCCATCAGTGAGATCCGGACAGGGGGCTCTTACGAGCAGTACTTC
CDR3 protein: CAISEIRTGGSYEQYF

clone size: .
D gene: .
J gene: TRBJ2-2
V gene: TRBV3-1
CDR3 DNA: TGTGCCAGCAGGAACTCCGGGGAGCTGTTTTTT
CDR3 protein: CASRNSGELFF

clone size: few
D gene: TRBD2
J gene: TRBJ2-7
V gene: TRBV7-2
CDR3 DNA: TGTGCCAGCAGCGTGACTAGCGGGTCGTTGGGCGAGCAGTACTTC
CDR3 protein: CASSVTSGSLGEQYF